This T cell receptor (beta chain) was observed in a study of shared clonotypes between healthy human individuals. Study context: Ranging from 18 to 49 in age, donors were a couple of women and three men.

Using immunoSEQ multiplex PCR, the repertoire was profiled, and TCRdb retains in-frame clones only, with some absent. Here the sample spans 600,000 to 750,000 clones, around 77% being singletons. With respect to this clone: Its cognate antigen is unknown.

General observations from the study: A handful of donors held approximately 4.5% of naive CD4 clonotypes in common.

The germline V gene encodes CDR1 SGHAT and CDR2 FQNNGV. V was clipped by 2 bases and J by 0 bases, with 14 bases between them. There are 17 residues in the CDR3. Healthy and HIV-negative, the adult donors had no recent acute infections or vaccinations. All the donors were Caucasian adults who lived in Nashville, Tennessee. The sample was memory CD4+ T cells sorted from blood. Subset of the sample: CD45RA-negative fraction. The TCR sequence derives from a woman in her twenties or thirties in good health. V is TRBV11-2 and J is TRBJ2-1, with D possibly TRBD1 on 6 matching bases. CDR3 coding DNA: TGTGCCAGCAGCTTATCAGGGGTCGGGGACTCCTACAATGAGCAGTTCTTC. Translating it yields CASSLSGVGDSYNEQFF.